This T cell receptor beta chain originates from a study of cytomegalovirus exposure and HLA in healthy donors. Study as a whole: In a later analysis, it was reported that the roughly 130 validation repertoires had been produced on the same platform as the roughly 700 repertoires belonging to the first cohort. Findings and limits, study-wide: First-cohort TCR clusters were later found to tend to co-occur in the roughly 130 validation repertoires. Associated with cytomegalovirus, according to the listing, were 150 to 200 TCR beta chains.

Sequencing used immunoSEQ multiplex PCR; TCRdb keeps in-frame clones, though not all of them. The sample comprises tens of thousands of clones, 70% to 90% of which are singletons, and 3.5% to 4% rests with the top ten. Germline V CDR1 and CDR2: SQVTM, ANQGSEA. With V trimmed by 4 bases and J by 0 bases, 6 bases remained unmatched. This CDR3 is built from 15 residues. Comment on this clone: What it binds is not known.

This TCR came from a woman under 30 in good health and CMV-seropositive. The V gene is TRBV29-1, the J gene TRBJ1-2; 9 bases agree with TRBD1. Sequencing used PBMCs. The CDR3 nucleotides are TGCAGCGTTGGAGCACGACAGGGGGCTAACTATGGCTACACCTTC. This translates into CSVGARQGANYGYTF.